This is a list of T cell receptor beta chains from one sample in a study of cytomegalovirus exposure and HLA in healthy donors. TCRdb keeps only in-frame clones here, not all; method: immunoSEQ multiplex PCR. This table has roughly 150,000 clones, approximately 80% appearing once. Material: PBMCs. The origin of the receptors is a man younger than 45 in good health and CMV-seronegative. Each CDR3 is given with its conserved first and last residue. The D gene is left open where the match is weak. The size field is filled for only some rows; it gives once, few, many or a size class.

j_gene: TRBJ2-3; abundance: -; v_gene: TRBV21-1; d_gene: -; CDR3aa: CASSNIRNDTQYF; CDR3nt: TGTGCCAGCAGCAACATCAGAAACGATACGCAGTATTTT
j_gene: TRBJ2-7; abundance: -; v_gene: TRBV6-5; d_gene: -; CDR3aa: CASQVGGQSEQYF; CDR3nt: TGTGCCAGCCAAGTCGGGGGGCAAAGCGAGCAGTACTTC
j_gene: TRBJ1-2; abundance: few; v_gene: TRBV6-5; d_gene: -; CDR3aa: CASSPGLLEAYGYTF; CDR3nt: TGTGCCAGCAGCCCCGGACTTCTCGAGGCCTATGGCTACACCTTC
j_gene: TRBJ2-1; abundance: -; v_gene: TRBV29-1; d_gene: -; CDR3aa: CSVDRTENFLPRNEQFF; CDR3nt: TGCAGCGTAGACCGGACAGAAAACTTCCTCCCTAGGAATGAGCAGTTCTTC
j_gene: TRBJ2-7; abundance: -; v_gene: TRBV6-4; d_gene: TRBD2; CDR3aa: CASSDSAGAYEQYF; CDR3nt: TGTGCCAGCAGTGACTCAGCGGGGGCCTACGAGCAGTACTTC
j_gene: TRBJ1-5; abundance: -; v_gene: TRBV30; d_gene: -; CDR3aa: CAWSDLGGPQPQHF; CDR3nt: TGTGCCTGGTCTGACCTAGGGGGACCTCAGCCCCAGCATTTT
j_gene: TRBJ2-5; abundance: -; v_gene: TRBV5-4; d_gene: TRBD2; CDR3aa: CASSSGTSGRRAQETQYF; CDR3nt: TGTGCCAGCAGCTCAGGGACTAGCGGGAGACGGGCCCAAGAGACCCAGTACTTC
j_gene: TRBJ2-7; abundance: once; v_gene: TRBV9; d_gene: -; CDR3aa: CASSVATGRNSYEQYF; CDR3nt: TGTGCCAGCAGCGTAGCTACAGGCAGGAATTCCTACGAGCAGTACTTC
j_gene: TRBJ2-6; abundance: -; v_gene: TRBV19; d_gene: TRBD1; CDR3aa: CASSIEGRGYGGANVLTF; CDR3nt: TGTGCCAGTAGTATAGAGGGCAGGGGGTACGGTGGGGCCAACGTCCTGACTTTC
j_gene: TRBJ2-1; abundance: once; v_gene: TRBV6-1; d_gene: TRBD2; CDR3aa: CASSRTSGSYNEQFF; CDR3nt: TGTGCCAGCAGTCGGACTAGCGGGAGCTACAATGAGCAGTTCTTC
j_gene: TRBJ2-1; abundance: -; v_gene: TRBV6-4; d_gene: TRBD2; CDR3aa: CASSDLGTSGSREQFF; CDR3nt: TGTGCCAGCAGTGACCTTGGGACTAGCGGGAGCCGCGAGCAGTTCTTC
j_gene: TRBJ2-1; abundance: -; v_gene: TRBV9; d_gene: TRBD2; CDR3aa: CASSVLAGGYNEQFF; CDR3nt: TGTGCCAGCAGCGTATTAGCGGGGGGCTACAATGAGCAGTTCTTC
j_gene: TRBJ1-5; abundance: once; v_gene: TRBV18; d_gene: -; CDR3aa: CASSRPPPEPQHF; CDR3nt: TGTGCCAGCTCACGACCTCCTCCGGAGCCCCAGCATTTT
j_gene: TRBJ2-7; abundance: -; v_gene: TRBV6-5; d_gene: TRBD2; CDR3aa: CASTGGGNEQYF; CDR3nt: TGTGCCAGCACCGGGGGGGGGAACGAGCAGTACTTC